This TCR beta chain was retrieved from a study of CD8+ T cells in alopecia areata. Across the whole study: Those patients who were treated received oral tofacitinib, which was given at 5 to 10 mg twice daily for moderate-to-severe alopecia areata.

Extracted RNA was reverse transcribed, and the resulting cDNA served as sequencing template. TCRdb's table, derived via immunoSEQ multiplex PCR, lists solely in-frame clones and lacks some. The table includes about 130,000 clones, roughly 64% detected once. Study conclusions and caveats: Lesional scalp, especially alopecia totalis/universalis, showed higher clonality than normal scalp.

In the case of this clone: Its antigen remains unidentified.

Peripheral blood samples and lesional scalp punch biopsies were obtained from alopecia areata patients. The starting material was CD4+ T cells sorted from blood, obtained at week 0. This sequence was found in a human donor with alopecia areata.

The CDR3 nucleotides read TGCGCCAGCAGTTACTACGGACGGGGAGAGACCCAGTACTTC. It encodes CASSYYGRGETQYF. The V call is TRBV5-1, the J call TRBJ2-5, with TRBD2 as a possible D gene (5 bases). Germline lookup yields CDR1 SGHRS and CDR2 YFSETQ. V lost 5 bases and J 4 bases, leaving 15 bases between the germline ends. The CDR3 extends over 14 amino acids.